This T cell receptor (beta chain) is from a study of shared clonotypes between healthy human individuals (dated by TCRdb to 2020 to 2021). Concerning the study at large: A few men and two women, aged 18 to 49 years, made up the cohort. For each donor, CD4 naive and CD4 memory were each given three plates, CD8 naive was given two plates, and CD8 memory was given one plate. To estimate repertoire size and how much clonotype sharing occurs between individuals, the study deeply sequenced the blood TCR repertoires of five or six healthy adults. To increase sequencing depth and limit assay-specific biases, different laboratories used diverse techniques to prepare libraries and sequence TCR repertoires. Leukapheresis yielded between about 0.9 and 10 billion PBMCs per donor.

Using the deep immunoSEQ assay, multiplex PCR amplified TCR CDR3 regions from genomic DNA. Extracted genomic DNA from each cell subset was distributed evenly across all wells of several immunoSEQ 96-well plates, and each plate was treated as a replicate. For sorted subsets, 200 to 250 ng of genomic DNA, equivalent to tens of thousands of T cell genomes, went into each replicate PCR. Purified libraries were measured with a Qubit 3.0 fluorometer, size-checked on a Bioanalyzer 2100, and measured again with the KAPA Library Quantification kit. A separate single-read 150-cycle Illumina NextSeq 550 flow cell was used to sequence each immunoSEQ 96-well plate. On the study's bioinformatics: Because the immunoSEQ output included only junctional sequences and no quality scores, the filtering could not be the same as the filtering used for full-length reads. To assign V/J genes and CDR3, sequences were annotated against IMGT germline references using PyIR, a Python wrapper for IgBLAST v1.9. Any read was removed if the V/J assignment was weak (E-value above 1e-6), the CDR3 was missing, or the read contained stop codons, out-of-frame junctions, or ambiguous translated residues. A V3J clonotype was defined by an identical inferred V gene, J gene, and CDR3 amino acid sequence. Percentage overlap between repertoires was calculated by dividing the number of shared unique clonotypes by the size of the smaller repertoire. Repertoire richness was assessed with RTK rarefaction, the Chao1 estimator, and Recon v2.1 estimates of unobserved clonotypes. OLGA was used to compute generation probabilities for all TCRbeta clonotypes that the gDNA method yielded from four donors. Here the immuneACCESS table is served through TCRdb, limited to in-frame sequences with V and J called. Missing clones are a known gap in these copies; in checked studies unresolved V genes cover under half, and the rest lacks a known reason. D and trimming come from the DNA, and the V and J calls and clone size come from that table. Present in this sample are 2 million to 2.5 million clones, 95% of which were seen just once. Clones ranked in the top ten supply over 0.1% of the sample.

Here V drops 1 base and J drops 4 bases, and the junction holds 8 bases not matched to any gene. CDR1 is given as SGHNT and CDR2 as YENEEA, both from the germline V gene. Taken from cysteine to phenylalanine, the CDR3 has 17 residues. Left in the record is the CDR3 DNA by itself, 51 bases read in frame from the first base. The donors were healthy, HIV-negative adults who had no recently reported acute infections or vaccinations. Every donor was a Caucasian adult residing in Nashville, Tennessee, USA. CD4+ T cells were enriched by magnetic negative selection, after which naive cells were positively selected on CD45RA and the negative fraction was taken as the memory subset. Blood was collected by leukapheresis, and PBMCs were isolated by Ficoll-Histopaque density gradient centrifugation and then cryopreserved in liquid nitrogen vapor phase. Analytical flow cytometry was used to check the purity and quantity of every magnetically sorted T cell population. Genomic DNA was isolated from every sorted fraction and measured by UV absorbance on a Nanodrop 2000c.

What the authors observed across the whole study: Sampling was restricted to blood, and TCR repertoires in tissue are likely to differ from TCR repertoires in blood. Sharing across several donors was observed for about 5% of naive CD4, about 3.2% of naive CD8, roughly 2.3% of memory CD4, and about 0.38% of memory CD8 clonotypes. Higher generation probabilities were observed for clonotypes shared by all four sorted-subset donors than for non-shared clonotypes. Because the study included a small number of donors, the genetic and exposure-history diversity represented was limited. Naive subsets generally had larger estimated clonotype richness than memory subsets did. Based on pairwise subsampling, the degree of clonotype sharing among donors was expected to be affected by sequencing depth. Even with the large sequencing depth, rarefaction of the sorted-subset datasets indicated that sequencing was incomplete.

On this clone itself: Its specific antigen is unknown. There are no base qualities to consult, and no much larger clone falls within one base.

The receptor was derived from a man aged 18 to 29 in good health. The rearranged chain carries TRBV11-3 and TRBJ2-3; 10 bases in the middle match TRBD2. What was sequenced was naive CD4+ T cells sorted from blood. Taken with the paper, the label for cell subset or site translates to: CD45RA+ positively selected. This receptor carries the CDR3 CASSLGLAGAKADTQYF. The DNA is as follows: TGTGCCAGCAGCTTAGGCCTAGCGGGAGCTAAGGCAGATACGCAGTATTTT.